A selection of T cell receptor beta chains follows, all from one sample in a study of blood T cell repertoires in COVID-19. The table came from immunoSEQ multiplex PCR; TCRdb's copy has only in-frame clones and leaves some out. The sample shows hundreds of thousands of clones, around 87% of them seen only once. The specimen was PBMCs or T cells enriched from blood (not recorded which). The receptors were gathered from a woman younger than 30 who had recovered from COVID-19. CDR3s include the opening cysteine and the closing phenylalanine or tryptophan. The D gene is left open where the match is weak. The size field is filled for only some rows; it gives once, few, many or a size class.

J: TRBJ2-7
V: TRBV6-5
D: .
size: .
CDR3: CASIRGTGAYEQYF
DNA: TGTGCCAGCATAAGAGGGACTGGAGCCTACGAGCAGTACTTC

J: TRBJ1-2
V: TRBV2
D: TRBD1
size: .
CDR3: CASSTTDRGNGYTF
DNA: TGTGCCAGCAGTACGACCGACAGGGGAAATGGCTACACCTTC

J: TRBJ2-7
V: TRBV19
D: .
size: .
CDR3: CASSPRDTSSYEQYF
DNA: TGTGCCAGTAGTCCCCGGGACACGAGCTCCTACGAGCAGTACTTC

J: TRBJ2-5
V: TRBV28
D: .
size: .
CDR3: CASSLSGAAGETQYF
DNA: TGTGCCAGCAGTTTATCCGGCGCAGCAGGGGAGACCCAGTACTTC

J: TRBJ2-6
V: TRBV29-1
D: TRBD1
size: once
CDR3: CSVDGSGGISGANVLTF
DNA: TGCAGCGTTGATGGGTCAGGGGGTATTTCTGGGGCCAACGTCCTGACTTTC

J: TRBJ2-7
V: TRBV3-1/TRBV3-2
D: .
size: .
CDR3: CASSQDLSQEQYF
DNA: TGTGCCAGCAGCCAAGATCTGTCCCAGGAGCAGTACTTC

J: TRBJ1-2
V: TRBV6-1
D: TRBD1
size: .
CDR3: CASSEVAPTGIYGYTF
DNA: TGTGCCAGCAGTGAAGTGGCCCCGACAGGGATTTATGGCTACACCTTC

J: TRBJ2-4
V: TRBV2
D: .
size: .
CDR3: CASGHSDRRVGNIQYF
DNA: TGTGCCAGCGGCCACTCAGACAGGCGCGTTGGTAACATTCAGTACTTC

J: TRBJ1-1
V: TRBV11-2
D: TRBD1
size: .
CDR3: CASSTGQGAAEAFF
DNA: TGTGCCAGCAGCACCGGACAGGGGGCGGCTGAAGCTTTCTTT

J: TRBJ2-3
V: TRBV5-1
D: TRBD1
size: .
CDR3: CASSGGTGGYTDTQYF
DNA: TGCGCCAGCAGCGGGGGGACAGGGGGTTACACAGATACGCAGTATTTT

J: TRBJ2-7
V: TRBV5-1
D: TRBD2
size: .
CDR3: CASSLGQGGAYEQYF
DNA: TGCGCCAGCAGCTTGGGGCAGGGAGGGGCCTACGAGCAGTACTTC

J: TRBJ1-3
V: TRBV9
D: TRBD1
size: .
CDR3: CASSPRDSGNTIYF
DNA: TGTGCCAGCAGCCCCCGGGACAGTGGAAACACCATATATTTT

J: TRBJ1-2
V: TRBV5-1
D: TRBD1
size: .
CDR3: CASSYAGTDGYTF
DNA: TGCGCCAGCAGCTACGCCGGGACAGATGGCTACACCTTC

J: TRBJ2-7
V: TRBV5-1
D: .
size: .
CDR3: CASSEGGPYEQYF
DNA: TGCGCCAGCAGCGAAGGAGGTCCCTACGAGCAGTACTTC

J: TRBJ1-1
V: TRBV5-1
D: TRBD1
size: .
CDR3: CASSLTGVDTEAFF
DNA: TGCGCCAGCAGCTTGACAGGGGTAGACACTGAAGCTTTCTTT

J: TRBJ2-3
V: TRBV2
D: TRBD1
size: .
CDR3: CASRGYRGRDTQYF
DNA: TGTGCCAGCAGAGGATACAGGGGGAGAGATACGCAGTATTTT

J: TRBJ1-5
V: TRBV12-5
D: TRBD1
size: once
CDR3: CASAPTGHQPQHF
DNA: TGTGCTAGTGCCCCGACAGGGCATCAGCCCCAGCATTTT

J: TRBJ1-1
V: TRBV9
D: .
size: .
CDR3: CASSVELVRQDTEAFF
DNA: TGTGCCAGCAGCGTAGAATTGGTGCGCCAGGACACTGAAGCTTTCTTT

J: TRBJ1-5
V: TRBV5-1
D: .
size: once
CDR3: CASSLDSYQPQHF
DNA: TGCGCCAGCAGCTTGGACAGCTATCAGCCCCAGCATTTT

J: TRBJ1-1
V: TRBV23-1
D: .
size: .
CDR3: CASSQILDRRNTEAFF
DNA: TGCGCCAGCAGCCAAATACTTGACAGAAGAAACACTGAAGCTTTCTTT

J: TRBJ1-5
V: TRBV10-2
D: TRBD1
size: .
CDR3: CASTGTANQPQHF
DNA: TGCGCCAGCACTGGGACAGCCAATCAGCCCCAGCATTTT

J: TRBJ2-7
V: TRBV12-3/TRBV12-4
D: .
size: .
CDR3: CASSLEGYEQYF
DNA: TGTGCCAGCAGTTTAGAGGGGTACGAGCAGTACTTC

J: TRBJ2-2
V: TRBV4-1
D: TRBD1
size: .
CDR3: CASSQRTGGFTGELFF
DNA: TGCGCCAGCAGCCAGCGGACAGGGGGCTTCACCGGGGAGCTGTTTTTT

J: TRBJ1-6
V: TRBV5-5
D: TRBD1
size: .
CDR3: CASSQERGQPNSPLHF
DNA: TGTGCCAGCAGCCAGGAACGGGGACAGCCTAATTCACCCCTCCACTTT

J: TRBJ2-3
V: TRBV5-5
D: .
size: .
CDR3: CASSLDQTTYTQYF
DNA: TGTGCCAGCAGCTTAGACCAAACGACTTATACGCAGTATTTT

J: TRBJ1-2
V: TRBV21-1
D: .
size: .
CDR3: CASSKERQGDGYTF
DNA: TGTGCCAGCAGCAAAGAGAGGCAGGGGGATGGCTACACCTTC

J: TRBJ1-4
V: TRBV12-3/TRBV12-4
D: .
size: few
CDR3: CASSHTGNEKLFF
DNA: TGTGCCAGCAGCCATACAGGGAATGAAAAACTGTTTTTT

J: TRBJ1-6
V: TRBV5-6
D: .
size: .
CDR3: CASSLPDSTRAGDSPLHF
DNA: TGTGCCAGCAGCCTACCTGACTCGACTCGGGCGGGAGATTCACCCCTCCACTTT

J: TRBJ1-5
V: TRBV6-2/TRBV6-3
D: TRBD1
size: .
CDR3: CASSYRDREHQPQHF
DNA: TGTGCCAGCAGTTACCGTGACAGGGAGCATCAGCCCCAGCATTTT

J: TRBJ1-5
V: TRBV7-8
D: TRBD1
size: .
CDR3: CASSSLDREGLKEPQHF
DNA: TGTGCCAGCAGCTCCCTGGACAGGGAGGGTTTGAAGGAGCCCCAGCATTTT

J: TRBJ1-6
V: TRBV6-5
D: .
size: .
CDR3: CASKDGAGVSPLHF
DNA: TGTGCCAGCAAGGACGGGGCAGGGGTTTCACCCCTCCACTTT

J: TRBJ2-3
V: TRBV3-1/TRBV3-2
D: .
size: .
CDR3: CASSHRGGPSTDTQYF
DNA: TGTGCCAGCAGCCACCGAGGGGGTCCCAGCACAGATACGCAGTATTTT

J: TRBJ2-7
V: TRBV5-4
D: .
size: once
CDR3: CASSLGGGDYEQYF
DNA: TGTGCCAGCAGCTTGGGGGGAGGAGACTACGAGCAGTACTTC

J: TRBJ1-1
V: TRBV2
D: TRBD1
size: once
CDR3: CASSNGQGAEAFF
DNA: TGTGCCAGCAGTAACGGACAGGGGGCTGAAGCTTTCTTT

J: TRBJ2-1
V: TRBV5-1
D: TRBD2
size: .
CDR3: CASRTSGGASYNEQFF
DNA: TGCGCCAGCAGGACTAGCGGGGGGGCATCCTACAATGAGCAGTTCTTC

J: TRBJ1-1
V: TRBV5-1
D: TRBD1
size: .
CDR3: CASSLGLLRDRGAFF
DNA: TGCGCCAGCAGCTTGGGCCTACTCCGGGACAGGGGAGCTTTCTTT

J: TRBJ1-6
V: TRBV13
D: .
size: .
CDR3: CASSWRQESSYNSPLHF
DNA: TGTGCCAGCAGCTGGAGACAGGAAAGCTCCTATAATTCACCCCTCCACTTT

J: TRBJ1-2
V: TRBV19
D: .
size: .
CDR3: CASSAPGSYGYTF
DNA: TGTGCCAGTAGTGCCCCAGGGTCCTATGGCTACACCTTC

J: TRBJ2-3
V: TRBV11-2
D: .
size: .
CDR3: CASSLGVARAPDTQYF
DNA: TGTGCCAGCAGCCTAGGGGTAGCGCGCGCGCCAGATACGCAGTATTTT

J: TRBJ1-1
V: TRBV5-1
D: .
size: few
CDR3: CASSLAEGGSINPLAEAFF
DNA: TGCGCCAGCAGCTTGGCCGAGGGAGGGAGCATTAATCCCCTAGCTGAAGCTTTCTTT

J: TRBJ2-3
V: TRBV4-2
D: TRBD2
size: .
CDR3: CASSPSGGAPDTQYF
DNA: TGTGCCAGCAGCCCTAGCGGGGGGGCCCCAGATACGCAGTATTTT

J: TRBJ1-2
V: TRBV10-3
D: TRBD1
size: .
CDR3: CAISGRQGDGYTF
DNA: TGTGCCATCAGTGGCCGACAGGGGGATGGCTACACCTTC